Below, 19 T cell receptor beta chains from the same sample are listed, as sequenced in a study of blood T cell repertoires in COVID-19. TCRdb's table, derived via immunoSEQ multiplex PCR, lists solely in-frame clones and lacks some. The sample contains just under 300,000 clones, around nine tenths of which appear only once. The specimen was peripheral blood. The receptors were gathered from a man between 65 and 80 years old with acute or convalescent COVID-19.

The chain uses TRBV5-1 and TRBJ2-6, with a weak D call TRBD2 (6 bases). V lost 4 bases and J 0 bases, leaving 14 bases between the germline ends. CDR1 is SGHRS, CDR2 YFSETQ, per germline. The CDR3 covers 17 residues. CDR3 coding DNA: TGCGCCAGCAGCCGCCCGACGGGAGACTCTGGGGCCAACGTCCTGACTTTC. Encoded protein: CASSRPTGDSGANVLTF.

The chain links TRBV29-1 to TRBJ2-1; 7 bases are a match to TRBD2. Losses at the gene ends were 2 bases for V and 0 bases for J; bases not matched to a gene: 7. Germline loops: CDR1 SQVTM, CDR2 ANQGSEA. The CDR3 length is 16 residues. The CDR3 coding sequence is TGCAGCGTTGAAAGGAGGGCTAGCGGCTCCTACAATGAGCAGTTCTTC. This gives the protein CSVERRASGSYNEQFF.

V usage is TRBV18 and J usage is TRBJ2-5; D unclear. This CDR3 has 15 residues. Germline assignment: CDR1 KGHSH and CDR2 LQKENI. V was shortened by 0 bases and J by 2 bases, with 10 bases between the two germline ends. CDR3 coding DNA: TGTGCCAGCTCACCACCGAAATCAGAACAAGAGACCCAGTACTTC. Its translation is CASSPPKSEQETQYF. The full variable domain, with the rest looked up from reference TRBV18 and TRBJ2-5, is NAGVMQNPRHLVRRRGQEARLRCSPMKGHSHVYWYRQLPEEGLKFMVYLQKENIIDESGMPKERFSAEFPKEGPSILRIQQVVRGDSAAYFCASSPPKSEQETQYFGPGTRLLVL.

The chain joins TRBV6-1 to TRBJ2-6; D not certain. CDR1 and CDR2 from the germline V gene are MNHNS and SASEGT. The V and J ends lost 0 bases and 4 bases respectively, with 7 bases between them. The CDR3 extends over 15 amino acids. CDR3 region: CASSEARRGANVLTF. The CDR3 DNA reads TGTGCCAGCAGTGAAGCGAGGCGGGGGGCCAACGTCCTGACTTTC.

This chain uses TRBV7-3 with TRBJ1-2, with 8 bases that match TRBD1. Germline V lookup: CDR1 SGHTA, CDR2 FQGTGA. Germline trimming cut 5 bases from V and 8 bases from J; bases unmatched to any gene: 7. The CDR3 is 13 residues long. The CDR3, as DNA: TGTGCCAGCAGCACAGCAGGGGGCGCGGGCTACACCTTC. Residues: CASSTAGGAGYTF.

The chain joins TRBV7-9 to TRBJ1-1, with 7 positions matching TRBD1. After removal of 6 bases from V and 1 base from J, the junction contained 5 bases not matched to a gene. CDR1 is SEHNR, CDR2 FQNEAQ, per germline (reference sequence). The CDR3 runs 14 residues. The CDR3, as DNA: TGTGCCAGCAGGCTAGGACAGGCGAACACTGAAGCTTTCTTT. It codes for CASRLGQANTEAFF.

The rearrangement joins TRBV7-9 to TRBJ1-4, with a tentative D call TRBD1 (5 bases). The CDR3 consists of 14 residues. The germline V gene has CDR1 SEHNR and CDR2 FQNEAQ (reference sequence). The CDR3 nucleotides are TGTGCGGGGGGGGAGCTTGCAACTAATGAAAAACTGTTTTTT. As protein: CAGGELATNEKLFF.

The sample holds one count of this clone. CDR3 in DNA: TGTGCCAGCAGTCGGTATGGCACCGGGGAGCTGTTTTTT. Translation: CASSRYGTGELFF. V is TRBV6-5 and J is TRBJ2-2; D is uncertain. Germline V lookup: CDR1 MNHEY, CDR2 SVGAGI. V was trimmed by 5 bases and J by 4 bases, leaving 8 bases between them. The CDR3 loop spans 13 amino acids.

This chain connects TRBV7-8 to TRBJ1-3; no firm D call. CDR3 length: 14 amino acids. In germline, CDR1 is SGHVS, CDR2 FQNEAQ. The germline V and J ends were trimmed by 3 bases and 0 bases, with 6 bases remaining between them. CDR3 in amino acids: CASSFGSSGNTIYF. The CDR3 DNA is TGTGCCAGCAGCTTCGGGAGCTCTGGAAACACCATATATTTT.

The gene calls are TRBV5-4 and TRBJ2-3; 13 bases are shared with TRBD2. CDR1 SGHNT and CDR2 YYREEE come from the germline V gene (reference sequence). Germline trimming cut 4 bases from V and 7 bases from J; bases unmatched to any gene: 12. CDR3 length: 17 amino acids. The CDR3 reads CASSPGTSGNVRNTQYF. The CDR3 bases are TGTGCCAGCAGCCCCGGGACTAGCGGGAATGTAAGAAATACGCAGTATTTT.

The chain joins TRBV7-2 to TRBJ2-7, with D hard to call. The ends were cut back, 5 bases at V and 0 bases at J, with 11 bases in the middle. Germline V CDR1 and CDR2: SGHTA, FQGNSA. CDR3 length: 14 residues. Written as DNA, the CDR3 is TGTGCCAGCAGCCCTGACTCACACTCCTACGAGCAGTACTTC. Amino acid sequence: CASSPDSHSYEQYF.

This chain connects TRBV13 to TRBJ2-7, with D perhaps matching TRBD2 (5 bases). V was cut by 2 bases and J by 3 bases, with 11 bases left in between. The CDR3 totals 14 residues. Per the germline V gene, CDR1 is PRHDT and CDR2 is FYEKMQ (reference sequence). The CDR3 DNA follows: TGTGCCAGCAGCTTATCTCTGAGGGTCTACGAGCAGTACTTC. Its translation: CASSLSLRVYEQYF. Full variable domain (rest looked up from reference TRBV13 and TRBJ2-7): AAGVIQSPRHLIKEKRETATLKCYPIPRHDTVYWYQQGPGQDPQFLISFYEKMQSDKGSIPDRFSAQQFSDYHSELNMSSLELGDSALYFCASSLSLRVYEQYFGPGTRLTVT.

The CDR3 loop reads CASSEGATQGVVDRRRIQYF. In DNA, the CDR3 is TGTGCCAGCAGTGAAGGGGCCACTCAAGGGGTTGTAGACAGAAGACGCATTCAGTACTTC. The rearrangement links TRBV2 to TRBJ2-4, with D tentatively TRBD1 (5 bases). The V end was cut by 1 base, the J end by 9 bases, with 31 bases between. The germline gives CDR1 SNHLY, CDR2 FYNNEI. CDR3 length: 20 residues.

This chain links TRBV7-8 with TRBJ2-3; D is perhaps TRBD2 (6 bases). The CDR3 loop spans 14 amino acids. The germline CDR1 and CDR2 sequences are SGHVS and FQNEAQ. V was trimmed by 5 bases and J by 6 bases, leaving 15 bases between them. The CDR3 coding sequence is TGTGCCAGCAGCGCCACTCTAGCGTCTGATACGCAGTATTTT. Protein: CASSATLASDTQYF.

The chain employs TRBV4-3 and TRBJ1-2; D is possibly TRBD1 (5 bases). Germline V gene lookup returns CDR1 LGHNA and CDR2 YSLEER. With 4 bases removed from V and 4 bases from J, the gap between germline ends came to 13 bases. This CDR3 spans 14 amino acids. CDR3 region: CASSPEVQGYGYTF. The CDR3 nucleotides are TGCGCCAGCAGCCCGGAAGTCCAGGGCTATGGCTACACCTTC.

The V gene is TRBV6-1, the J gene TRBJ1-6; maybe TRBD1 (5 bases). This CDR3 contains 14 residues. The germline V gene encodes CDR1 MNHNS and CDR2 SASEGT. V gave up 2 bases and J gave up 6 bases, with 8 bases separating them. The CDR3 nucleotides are TGTGCCAGCAGTGAACAGGGTCGTAATTCACCCCTCCACTTT. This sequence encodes CASSEQGRNSPLHF.

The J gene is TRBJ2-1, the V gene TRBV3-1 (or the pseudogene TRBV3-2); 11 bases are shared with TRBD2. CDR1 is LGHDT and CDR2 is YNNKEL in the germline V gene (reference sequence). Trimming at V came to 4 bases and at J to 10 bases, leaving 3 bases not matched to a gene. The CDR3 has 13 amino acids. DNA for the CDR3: TGTGCCAGCAGCCCCCGACTAGCGGGGGAGCAGTTCTTC. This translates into CASSPRLAGEQFF.

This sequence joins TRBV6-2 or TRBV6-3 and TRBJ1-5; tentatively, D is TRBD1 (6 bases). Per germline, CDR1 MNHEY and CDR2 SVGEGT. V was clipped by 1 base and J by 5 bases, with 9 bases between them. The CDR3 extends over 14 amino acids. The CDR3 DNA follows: TGTGCCAGCAGTTACTATGGGGGCTATCAGCCCCAGCATTTT. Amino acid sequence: CASSYYGGYQPQHF.

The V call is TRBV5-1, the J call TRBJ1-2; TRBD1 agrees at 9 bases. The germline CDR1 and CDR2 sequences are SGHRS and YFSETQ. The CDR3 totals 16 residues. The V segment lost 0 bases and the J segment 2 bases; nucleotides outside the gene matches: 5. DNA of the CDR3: TGCGCCAGCAGCTTGGCCGTAGGGACAGGGAACTATGGCTACACCTTC. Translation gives CASSLAVGTGNYGYTF.